This entry is about one TCR beta chain. Its recognized antigen is unknown. Base qualities were left out, and no much larger clone turns up one base away. The junction shows trimming of 10 bases on V and 4 bases on J, plus 12 bases between the germline ends. The CDR3 numbers 13 residues from cysteine through phenylalanine. Only the CDR3 DNA is retained, 39 bases long and in frame from the first base. Via the germline V gene, CDR1 is KGHDR and CDR2 SFDVKD. The method behind the library was the immunoSEQ multiplex PCR assay. This immuneACCESS table, as held by TCRdb, lists in-frame sequences with V and J called but not all clones. Of the missing ones, under half trace to an unresolved V gene in checked studies; the others have no known cause. The sample table holds roughly 170,000 clones, of which approximately 91% were seen once. The ten top clones hold 2% of the sample. The record originates from a study of control samples from healthy donors and cancer patients (TCRdb year 2020).

Material: blood. The chain was built from TRBV24-1 and TRBJ2-2, and TRBD2 may be the D gene, going by 5 matching bases. The receptor's source is a woman between 40 and 55 years old in good health. The DNA is TGTGCCACGTCAGGACTTCGCACCGGGGAGCTGTTTTTT. This translates into CATSGLRTGELFF.